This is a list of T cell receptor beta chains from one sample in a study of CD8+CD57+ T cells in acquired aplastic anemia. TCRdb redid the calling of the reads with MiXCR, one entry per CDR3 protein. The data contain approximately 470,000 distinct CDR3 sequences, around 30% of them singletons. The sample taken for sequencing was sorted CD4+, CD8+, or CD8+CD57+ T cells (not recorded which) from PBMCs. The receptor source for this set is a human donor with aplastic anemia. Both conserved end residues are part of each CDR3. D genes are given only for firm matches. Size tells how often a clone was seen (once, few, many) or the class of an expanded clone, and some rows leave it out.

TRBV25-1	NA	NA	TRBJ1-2	TGTGCCAGCAGTCCTGGACGGTTTAACTATGGCTACACCTTC	CASSPGRFNYGYTF
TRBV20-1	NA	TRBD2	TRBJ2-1	TGCAGTGCTAGCCCACCCAGGGGTAGCGGGGGGTACAATGAGCAGTTCTTC	CSASPPRGSGGYNEQFF
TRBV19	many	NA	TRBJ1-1	TGTGCCAGTAGTATAGATCAGGCAGGGCGGACTGAAGCTTTCTTT	CASSIDQAGRTEAFF
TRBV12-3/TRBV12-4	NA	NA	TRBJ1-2	TGTGCCAGCAGTCCGGGTCAGGGTGGCTACACCTTC	CASSPGQGGYTF
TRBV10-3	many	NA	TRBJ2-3	TGTGCCATCAGGTCAAACCCCCGATCCCGGGGCACAGATACGCAGTATTTT	CAIRSNPRSRGTDTQYF
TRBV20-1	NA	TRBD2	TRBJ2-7	TGCAGTGCTACGACTAGCGGGCTAACCTACGAGCAGTACTTC	CSATTSGLTYEQYF
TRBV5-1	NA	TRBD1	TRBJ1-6	TGCGCCACCTCACCGACTACCTTAGGGACAGGGCATTCACCCCTCCACTTT	CATSPTTLGTGHSPLHF
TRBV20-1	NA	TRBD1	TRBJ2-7	TGCAGTGCTAGATGGGATACAGGGGGCCGAGACGAGCAGTACTTC	CSARWDTGGRDEQYF
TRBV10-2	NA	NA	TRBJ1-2	TGTGCCAGCAGCCACTTAGTCGACCGGGATGGCTACACCTTC	CASSHLVDRDGYTF
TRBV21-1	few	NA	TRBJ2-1	TGTGCCAGCTCGGGGGGGGGAATGTCCTACAATGGGCAGTTCTTC	CASSGGGMSYNGQFF
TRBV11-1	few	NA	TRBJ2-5	TGTGCCAGCAGCTACCTCGCTGGTACCCGATACTTCCAAGAGACCCAGTACTTC	CASSYLAGTRYFQETQYF
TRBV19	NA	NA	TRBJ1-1	TGTGCCAGCAAAAAAGGGGACACTCCATGGGACACTGAAGCTTTCTTT	CASKKGDTPWDTEAFF
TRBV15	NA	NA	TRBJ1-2	TGTGCCATGGCAGGGGTACGTAACTATGGCTACACCTTC	CAMAGVRNYGYTF
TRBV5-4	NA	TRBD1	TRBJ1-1	TGTGCCAGCAGCTTGGGGGACAGGGGTGCTGAAGCTTTCTTT	CASSLGDRGAEAFF
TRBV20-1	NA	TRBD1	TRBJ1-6	TGCAGTGCTAGATTAAGACAGGGGGATAATCCACCCCTCCACTTT	CSARLRQGDNPPLHF
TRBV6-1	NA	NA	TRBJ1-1	TGTGCCAGCACCCATACGGAGGGGTACACTGAAGCTTTCTTT	CASTHTEGYTEAFF
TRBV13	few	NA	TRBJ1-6	TGTGCCAGCAGCCAGCGGGACGGTGGGTATAATTCACCCCTCCACTTT	CASSQRDGGYNSPLHF
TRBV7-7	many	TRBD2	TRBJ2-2	TGTGCTAGCAGCCTACTAGCGGGGGTCACCGGGGAGCTGTTTTTT	CASSLLAGVTGELFF
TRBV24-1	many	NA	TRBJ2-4	TGTGCCACCAGTTCTCACACCAAAAACATTCAGTACTTC	CATSSHTKNIQYF
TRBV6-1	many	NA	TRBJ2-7	TGTGCCAGCACCCGCGAGGGTCTTCCCCCTTACGAGCAGTACTTC	CASTREGLPPYEQYF
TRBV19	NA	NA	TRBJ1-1	TGTGCCAGTAGTATATATTGGGGACAAGGTCCGCAGTTTACGGTCCAGAACACTGAAGCTTTCTTT	CASSIYWGQGPQFTVQNTEAFF
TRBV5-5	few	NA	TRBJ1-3	TGTGCCAGCAGCAATCCCGGGGAAGGAAACACCATATATTTT	CASSNPGEGNTIYF
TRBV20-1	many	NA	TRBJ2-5	TGCAGTGCTTGGGGCCGACAGGACGCCCAAGAGACCCAGTACTTC	CSAWGRQDAQETQYF
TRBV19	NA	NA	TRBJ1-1	TGTGCCAGTAGTTCCTGGACGGGGCCAGAGAACACTGAAGCTTTCTTT	CASSSWTGPENTEAFF
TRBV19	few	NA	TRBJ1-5	TGTGCCAGTAGTATTGTCGGGACATGGGGCAATCAGCCCCAGCATTTT	CASSIVGTWGNQPQHF
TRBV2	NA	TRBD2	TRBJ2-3	TGTGCCAGCAGTGAATCTTCCGGGGGGACTAGCGGGGACGGGGATACGCAGTATTTT	CASSESSGGTSGDGDTQYF
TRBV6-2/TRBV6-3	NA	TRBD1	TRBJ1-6	TGTGCCAGCAGTTACTCGACAGGGTTAGATAATTCACCCCTCCACTTT	CASSYSTGLDNSPLHF
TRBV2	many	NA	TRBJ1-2	TGTGCCAGCAGTGATGGGGGGCGCGGCTATGGCTACACCTTC	CASSDGGRGYGYTF
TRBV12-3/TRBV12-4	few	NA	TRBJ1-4	TGTGCCAGCAGTTTAGGTTCGGGAAGGAGCGAAAAACTGTTTTTT	CASSLGSGRSEKLFF
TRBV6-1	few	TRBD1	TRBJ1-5	TGTGCCAGCACGGGAGGGGGCCATCAGCCCCAGCATTTT	CASTGGGHQPQHF
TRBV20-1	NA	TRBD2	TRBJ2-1	TGCAGTGGCGGTAGCGGGGGGGCGCATGAGCAGTTCTTC	CSGGSGGAHEQFF
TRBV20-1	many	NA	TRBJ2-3	TGCAGTGCTAGACGCAGAAGCACAGATACGCAGTATTTT	CSARRRSTDTQYF
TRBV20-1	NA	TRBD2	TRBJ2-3	TGCAGTGCCCCGGGACTAGCGGGGGACACAGATACGCAGTATTTT	CSAPGLAGDTDTQYF
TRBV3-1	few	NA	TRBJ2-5	TGTGCCAGCAGCCAAGATTTAGAGACCCAGTACTTC	CASSQDLETQYF
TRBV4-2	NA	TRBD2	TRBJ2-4	TGTGCCAGCAGCCGGACGACTAGCGGGGGGGGGGTAGCCAAAAACATTCAGTACTTC	CASSRTTSGGGVAKNIQYF
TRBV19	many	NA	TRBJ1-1	TGTGCCAGTAGTATGGCAGAGGTCGGTAACACTGAAGCTTTCTTT	CASSMAEVGNTEAFF
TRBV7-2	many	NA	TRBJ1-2	TGTGCCAGCAGCCGACCCGGGGGGGCGCGTGGCTACACCTTC	CASSRPGGARGYTF
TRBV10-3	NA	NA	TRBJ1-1	TGTGCCAGCACTCCGACGGCCAAAGGGTTCATGAACACTGAAGCTTTCTTT	CASTPTAKGFMNTEAFF
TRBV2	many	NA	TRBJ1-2	TGTGCCAGCAGTGTACAGGGAGAAGCTAACTATGGCTACACCTTC	CASSVQGEANYGYTF
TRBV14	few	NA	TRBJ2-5	TGTGCCAGCAGCCAAAGGGCACAGGGACAAGAGACCCAGTACTTC	CASSQRAQGQETQYF
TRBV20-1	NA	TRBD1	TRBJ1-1	TGCAGTGCTAGAGGCCTGACAGGGATGAACACTGAAGCTTTCTTT	CSARGLTGMNTEAFF